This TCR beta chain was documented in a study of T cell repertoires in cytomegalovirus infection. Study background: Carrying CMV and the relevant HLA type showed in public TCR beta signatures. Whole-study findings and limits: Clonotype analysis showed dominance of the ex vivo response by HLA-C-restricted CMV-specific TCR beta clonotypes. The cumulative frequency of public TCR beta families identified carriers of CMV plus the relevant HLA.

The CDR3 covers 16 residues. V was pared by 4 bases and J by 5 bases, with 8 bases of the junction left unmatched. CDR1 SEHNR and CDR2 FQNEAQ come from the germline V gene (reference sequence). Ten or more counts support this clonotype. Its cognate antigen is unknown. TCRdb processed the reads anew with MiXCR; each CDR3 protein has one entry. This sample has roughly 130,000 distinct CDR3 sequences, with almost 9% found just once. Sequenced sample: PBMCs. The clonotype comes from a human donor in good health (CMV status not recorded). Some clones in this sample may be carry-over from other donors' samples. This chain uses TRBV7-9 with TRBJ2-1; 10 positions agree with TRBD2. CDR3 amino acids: CASSYPETSGHNEQFF. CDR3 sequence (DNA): TGTGCCAGCAGCTATCCTGAGACTAGCGGGCACAATGAGCAGTTCTTC.